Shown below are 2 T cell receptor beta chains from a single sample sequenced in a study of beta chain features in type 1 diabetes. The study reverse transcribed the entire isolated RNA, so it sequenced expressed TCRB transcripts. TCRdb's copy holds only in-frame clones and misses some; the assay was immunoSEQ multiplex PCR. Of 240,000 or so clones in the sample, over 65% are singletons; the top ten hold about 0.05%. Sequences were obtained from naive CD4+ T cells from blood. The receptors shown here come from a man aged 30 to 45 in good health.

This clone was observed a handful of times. CDR3 loop: CAVRFSGGRTDTQYF. The DNA for the CDR3 is TGTGCCGTAAGATTTAGCGGGGGCCGTACAGATACGCAGTATTTT. The genes are TRBV7-2 and TRBJ2-3, with 9 bases lining up with TRBD2. This CDR3 spans 15 amino acids. Germline CDR1 reads SGHTA; CDR2 reads FQGNSA. The V gene end was trimmed by 11 bases and the J gene end by 3 bases; junction bases not matched to a gene: 12.

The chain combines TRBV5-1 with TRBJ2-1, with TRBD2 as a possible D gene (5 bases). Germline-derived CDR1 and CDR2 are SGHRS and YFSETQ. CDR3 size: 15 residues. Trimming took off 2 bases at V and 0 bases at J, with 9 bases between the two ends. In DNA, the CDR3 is TGCGCCAGCAGCTTCGGGGTTAGCTCCTACAATGAGCAGTTCTTC. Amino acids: CASSFGVSSYNEQFF.